A single sample is the source of the 10 T cell receptor beta chains below, sequenced in a study of PD-L1 blockade in urothelial cancer. Sequenced by immunoSEQ multiplex PCR; TCRdb stores in-frame clones only, minus some. Of 49,000 or so clones detected, about 86% appear once; the ten largest clones hold about 20%. Stated time point: pretreatment peripheral blood. The sample consisted of PBMCs, taken around atezolizumab (anti-PD-L1) treatment. The receptors originated from a man between 60 and 75 years old with urothelial cancer.

The chain joins TRBV29-1 to TRBJ2-7; no definite D call. The germline V and J ends were trimmed by 0 bases and 2 bases, with 11 bases remaining between them. Looked up from germline, CDR1 is SQVTM and CDR2 is ANQGSEA. The CDR3 covers 14 residues. Here the CDR3 reads CSVEDRTGPYEQYF. The CDR3 region has the DNA TGCAGCGTTGAAGATCGCACTGGGCCCTACGAGCAGTACTTC.

The chain is built from TRBV12-5 and TRBJ2-1; weak D call: TRBD2 (7 bases). Germline lookup yields CDR1 LGHNT and CDR2 FRNRAP. This CDR3 has 14 amino acids. The germline V and J ends were trimmed by 10 bases and 8 bases, with 21 bases remaining between them. The CDR3 spells CATGRDGGAYEQFF. In DNA form, the CDR3 reads TGTGCTACCGGAAGGGATGGGGGGGCTTATGAGCAGTTCTTC.

The gene calls are TRBV6-1 and TRBJ2-7; possible D gene TRBD2, 6 bases. The CDR3 loop spans 14 amino acids. V lost 6 bases, J lost 0 bases, and 12 bases lay in between. CDR1 and CDR2 (germline): MNHNS, SASEGT. The CDR3 reads CASRGTQSSYEQYF. The DNA of the CDR3 is TGTGCCAGCAGGGGGACTCAGAGCTCCTACGAGCAGTACTTC.

This rearrangement joins TRBV5-5 to TRBJ1-6; D is perhaps TRBD1 (5 bases). The germline V gene has CDR1 SGHKS and CDR2 YYEKEE (reference sequence). The V and J ends lost 6 bases and 5 bases respectively, with 18 bases between them. The CDR3 has 16 amino acids. Here the CDR3 DNA reads TGTGCCAGCACCAACACGGGGGACCAAAATAATTCACCCCTCCACTTT. Encoded protein: CASTNTGDQNNSPLHF.

The V and J genes are TRBV2 and TRBJ1-1, with 8 positions matching TRBD1. Germline V lookup: CDR1 SNHLY, CDR2 FYNNEI. This CDR3 spans 14 amino acids. The trim removed 6 bases at V and 4 bases at J, leaving 7 bases unmatched. CDR3 residues: CASRTRGQATEAFF. The CDR3 DNA sequence: TGTGCCAGCAGGACCAGGGGGCAAGCCACTGAAGCTTTCTTT.

This clone has only one observation. The chain uses TRBV19 and TRBJ1-3; 7 bases align to TRBD1. V dropped 6 bases and J dropped 2; count of bases not matched to a gene: 1. The CDR3 has 13 residues. Germline CDR1 LNHDA, CDR2 SQIVND (reference sequence). The CDR3 loop reads CASRTGAGNTIYF. In DNA, the CDR3 is TGTGCCAGTAGAACAGGGGCTGGAAACACCATATATTTT.

V usage is TRBV5-8 and J usage is TRBJ2-3; 8 bases are shared with TRBD2. This CDR3 contains 14 residues. V lost 2 bases and J lost 3; bases outside the gene matches: 2. Germline V gene sequence: CDR1 SGHTS, CDR2 YDEGEE. CDR3 amino acids: CASSFGGGTDTQYF. The CDR3 coding sequence is TGTGCCAGCAGCTTCGGCGGGGGGACAGATACGCAGTATTTT.

CDR3 region: CASSPLQGENGYTF. CDR3 coding DNA: TGTGCCAGCTCACCGTTACAGGGGGAGAATGGCTACACCTTC. The chain links TRBV18 to TRBJ1-2, with 8 bases identical to TRBD1. CDR1 KGHSH and CDR2 LQKENI come from the germline V gene. The CDR3 covers 14 residues. With 3 bases clipped from V and 6 bases from J, the junction kept 6 bases outside the gene matches.

The V gene is TRBV28, the J gene TRBJ1-2; D gene ambiguous. The CDR3 extends over 11 amino acids. V was cut by 6 bases and J by 0 bases, with 2 bases left in between. Germline V gene lookup returns CDR1 MDHEN and CDR2 SYDVKM. The CDR3 coding sequence is TGTGCCAGCAGCTCTAACTATGGCTACACCTTC. Translating it yields CASSSNYGYTF.

V usage is TRBV19 and J usage is TRBJ1-1; D might be TRBD1 (5 bases). Trimming removed 2 bases at V and 0 bases at J, with 10 bases between. CDR3 length: 15 residues. Germline V gives CDR1 LNHDA, CDR2 SQIVND (reference sequence). The CDR3 DNA reads as TGTGCCAGTAGTATATTGGCAGGGATGAACACTGAAGCTTTCTTT. Amino acid sequence: CASSILAGMNTEAFF.